The rows below give T cell receptor beta chains drawn from one sample of a study of blood T cell repertoires in COVID-19. Libraries were prepared by immunoSEQ multiplex PCR; TCRdb keeps only in-frame clonotypes and omits some of them. Of some 400,000 clones detected, 87% appear once; the ten largest clones hold under 3%. The specimen sequenced was peripheral blood. The receptors originated from an older woman with COVID-19, enrolled during active disease. The CDR3 runs from the conserved cysteine through the conserved F or W. D genes are given only for firm matches. Size tells how often a clone was seen (once, few, many) or the class of an expanded clone, and some rows leave it out.

j_call cdr3_length clone_size v_call d_call cdr3_nt cdr3_aa
TRBJ1-6 19 NA TRBV2 TRBD1 TGTGCCAGCTTACCAGGGGCGAACAGGGGCCTTTTGGGTAATTCACCCCTCCACTTT CASLPGANRGLLGNSPLHF
TRBJ2-1 16 NA TRBV2 TRBD2 TGTGCCAGCAGTGAAATCCTAGCGGGGGACAACAATGAGCAGTTCTTC CASSEILAGDNNEQFF
TRBJ1-2 13 NA TRBV24-1 NA TGTGCCACCAGTGATTTTAGACAATATGGCTACACCTTC CATSDFRQYGYTF
TRBJ1-5 15 NA TRBV2 NA TGTGCCAGCAGTCCCGGGACGACGAGGGGGCAGCCCCAGCATTTT CASSPGTTRGQPQHF
TRBJ2-3 15 NA TRBV7-2 NA TGTGCCAGCAGCTTAGTTGTCGCAGACACAGATACGCAGTATTTT CASSLVVADTDTQYF
TRBJ1-1 15 NA TRBV7-8 NA TGTGCCAGCAGCCCCTTTCCGGGGGTGGCTTCTGAAGCTTTCTTT CASSPFPGVASEAFF
TRBJ2-7 15 NA TRBV6-5 TRBD2 TGTGCCAGCAGTACTAGCGGGGGCTCCTCCTACGAGCAGTACTTC CASSTSGGSSYEQYF
TRBJ1-2 11 NA TRBV28 NA TGTGGAGCCAACTCTAACTATGGCTACACCTTC CGANSNYGYTF
TRBJ1-1 12 NA TRBV28 NA TGTGCCAGCAGGGAGGGGCGGACTGAAGCTTTCTTT CASREGRTEAFF
TRBJ2-3 15 NA TRBV5-4 TRBD1 TGTGCCAGCAACCCCGGGACAGGGCGTGCAGATACGCAGTATTTT CASNPGTGRADTQYF
TRBJ1-6 15 NA TRBV5-1 TRBD1 TGCGCCAGCAGCCAAGGACAGGGGTATAATTCACCCCTCCACTTT CASSQGQGYNSPLHF
TRBJ2-7 14 NA TRBV9 NA TGTGCCAGCAGCGTAGGTACAGGGTACTACGAGCAGTACTTC CASSVGTGYYEQYF
TRBJ2-7 15 NA TRBV6-6 NA TGTGCCAGCATGGGGAGCAAGCCACCGTCCTACGAGCAGTACTTC CASMGSKPPSYEQYF
TRBJ2-1 12 NA TRBV9 NA TGTGCCAGCAGCGTAGGGGAGAATGAGCAGTTCTTC CASSVGENEQFF
TRBJ1-6 15 few TRBV30 NA TGTGCCTGGAGTGAATTTACAGGGTATAATTCACCCCTCCACTTT CAWSEFTGYNSPLHF
TRBJ2-2 16 once TRBV7-9 NA TGTGCCAGCAGCTTATATTTACCAGGTCACACCGGGGAGCTGTTTTTT CASSLYLPGHTGELFF
TRBJ2-7 13 NA TRBV29-1 TRBD1 TGCAGCGTTGCGGGACAGTGGGGCTACGAGCAGTACTTC CSVAGQWGYEQYF
TRBJ2-3 13 NA TRBV2 NA TGTGCCAGCAAGCGATCTAGTCCAGATACGCAGTATTTT CASKRSSPDTQYF
TRBJ2-7 14 NA TRBV5-1 TRBD1 TGCGCCAGCAGCTTGTCAGGGGGCCTTAACGAGCAGTACTTC CASSLSGGLNEQYF
TRBJ2-7 14 NA TRBV19 TRBD1 TGTGCCAGTAGTCTCCGGGACAGGGCCCACGAGCAGTACTTC CASSLRDRAHEQYF
TRBJ2-7 14 NA TRBV9 TRBD1 TGTGCCAGCAGCGGGACAGGGGGCTACCACGAGCAGTACTTC CASSGTGGYHEQYF
TRBJ2-2 13 NA TRBV7-3 NA TGTGCCAGCAGCTTCGGGAACACCGGGGAGCTGTTTTTT CASSFGNTGELFF
TRBJ1-4 15 NA TRBV7-6 TRBD1 TGTGCCAGCAGCTCCCCCGGGACAGTTAATGAAAAACTGTTTTTT CASSSPGTVNEKLFF
TRBJ1-2 16 NA TRBV7-2 NA TGTGCCAGCAGCTTAGATTGGCAGGGGAGAGCCTATGGCTACACCTTC CASSLDWQGRAYGYTF
TRBJ1-5 13 NA TRBV19 TRBD1 TGTGCCAGTTCTGGGACAGGGGGACAGCCCCAGCATTTT CASSGTGGQPQHF
TRBJ1-2 14 NA TRBV19 TRBD1 TGTGCCAGTAGCATCCCGGGACAGGGGAATGGCTACACCTTC CASSIPGQGNGYTF
TRBJ2-2 15 NA TRBV5-8 TRBD2 TGTGCCAGCACCGCCCGGGGGGTGAACACCGGGGAGCTGTTTTTT CASTARGVNTGELFF
TRBJ1-5 15 NA TRBV2 TRBD1 TGTGCCAGCAGTGGGGGCAGGGGGCGGGAGCAGCCCCAGCATTTT CASSGGRGREQPQHF
TRBJ2-1 15 NA TRBV6-5 NA TGTGCCAGCTATACGGGCGGGGGCGCCCTGGGGGAGCAGTTCTTC CASYTGGGALGEQFF
TRBJ1-5 15 NA TRBV7-2 TRBD1 TGTGCCAGCAGCTTCTACCAGGGGGCACGTCAGCCCCAGCATTTT CASSFYQGARQPQHF
TRBJ1-1 16 NA TRBV19 TRBD1 TGTGCCAGTAGTCTGACGGGGACAGCAGGAACCACTGAAGCTTTCTTT CASSLTGTAGTTEAFF
TRBJ1-2 16 NA TRBV24-1 NA TGTGCCACCAGTGGGGCACAGGGAACAGCTAACTATGGCTACACCTTC CATSGAQGTANYGYTF
TRBJ2-1 13 NA TRBV3-1/TRBV3-2 NA TGTGCCGCCCGTACGGCGGGTAAAAGTGAGCAGTTCTTC CAARTAGKSEQFF
TRBJ2-5 12 NA TRBV5-1 TRBD2 TGCGCCAGCAGTCTAGCGGAAGAGACCCAGTACTTC CASSLAEETQYF
TRBJ2-7 13 NA TRBV5-1 NA TGCGCCAGCAGCTTGTCGGGGAGAGACGAGCAGTACTTC CASSLSGRDEQYF
TRBJ2-7 14 once TRBV2 TRBD1 TGTGCCAGCAGTACCGGGACAGGTCCTTACGAGCAGTACTTC CASSTGTGPYEQYF
TRBJ1-2 13 NA TRBV5-1 TRBD1 TGCGCCAGCAGTGCCCGGACAGGCTCTGGCTACACCTTC CASSARTGSGYTF
TRBJ1-2 14 NA TRBV28 NA TGTGCCAGCACCCAACGGGGGGGCGCCCTTGGCTACACCTTC CASTQRGGALGYTF
TRBJ1-2 13 once TRBV7-3 TRBD1 TGTGCCAGCAGCCTCGGACAGGGCTATGGCTACACCTTC CASSLGQGYGYTF
TRBJ1-2 15 NA TRBV10-2 NA TGCGCCAGCAGTGACCCCAGGGGCCCCACTGATGGCTACACCTTC CASSDPRGPTDGYTF
TRBJ2-7 16 once TRBV2 TRBD1 TGTGCCAGCAGTGGGGGAGGACGACAGGGGGACTACGAGCAGTACTTC CASSGGGRQGDYEQYF
TRBJ2-1 15 once TRBV9 NA TGTGCCAGCAGCGTACGCGGGGGCGCGTACAATGAGCAGTTCTTC CASSVRGGAYNEQFF
TRBJ2-2 17 NA TRBV18 TRBD1 TGTGCCAGCTCAGAAGGGACAGGGGGCTCGAACACCGGGGAGCTGTTTTTT CASSEGTGGSNTGELFF
TRBJ1-2 13 NA TRBV19 TRBD1 TGTGCCAGTAGTTCGGACAGGGTGCGAGGCTACACCTTC CASSSDRVRGYTF
TRBJ2-5 13 NA TRBV11-3 NA TGTGCCAGCAGCTCCGACATCCAAGAGACCCAGTACTTC CASSSDIQETQYF
TRBJ2-5 14 NA TRBV19 TRBD1 TGTGCCAGTAGTATAGTGGACAGGGTAAAGACCCAGTACTTC CASSIVDRVKTQYF
TRBJ2-4 15 NA TRBV7-6 TRBD1 TGTGCCAGCAGCACCTTTCAGGGGGACAAAAACATTCAGTACTTC CASSTFQGDKNIQYF
TRBJ2-7 15 NA TRBV28 TRBD1 TGTGCCAGCAGTTTACCGGGACAGGGGGGAAAAGGGCAGTACTTC CASSLPGQGGKGQYF
TRBJ1-1 15 NA TRBV5-1 TRBD1 TGCGCCAGCAGCGTATCCGGGACAGCGAACACTGAAGCTTTCTTT CASSVSGTANTEAFF
TRBJ1-4 15 NA TRBV5-1 TRBD1 TGCGCCAGCAGCGTCGCGGGACAGGGGGATGAAAAACTGTTTTTT CASSVAGQGDEKLFF
TRBJ2-2 14 NA TRBV19 NA TGTGCCAGTACCGGGACTTCAAACACCGGGGAGCTGTTTTTT CASTGTSNTGELFF